The present TCR beta chain was sequenced within a study of response to subunit inactivated influenza vaccine. MiXCR, applied by TCRdb to the RT-PCR reads, yields one record per CDR3 protein. The sample carries hundreds of thousands of distinct CDR3 sequences, about 15% recorded once. Looked up from germline, CDR1 is SGHRS and CDR2 is YFSETQ. The CDR3 has 15 amino acids. Trimming cost V 3 bases and J 3 bases, with 16 bases left between them. The chain links TRBV5-1 to TRBJ2-7; D may correspond to TRBD1 or TRBD2 (6 bases each). The receptor was isolated from a man between 50 and 59 years old who received an inactivated influenza vaccine. The sequences come from PBMCs from blood, collected 14 days before vaccination. The CDR3 bases are TGCGCCAGCAGCTCGGAGGGACATGTTTTCTACGAGCAGTACTTC. Protein product: CASSSEGHVFYEQYF. Complete variable domain (other parts from reference TRBV5-1 and TRBJ2-7): KAGVTQTPRYLIKTRGQQVTLSCSPISGHRSVSWYQQTPGQGLQFLFEYFSETQRNKGNFPGRFSGRQFSNSRSEMNVSTLELGDSALYLCASSSEGHVFYEQYFGPGTRLTVT.